This TCR beta chain was sequenced for a study of beta chain features in type 1 diabetes (dated by TCRdb to 2017 to 2018). About the investigation overall: Mean age, gender distribution, total cell number and subset yield did not differ between patients and healthy donors. A total of around 110,000,000 sorted cells were examined across all samples, and RNA yield correlated strongly with the number of cells per subset. In the study, TCRB repertoires of sorted circulating CD4+ T cell subsets from recently diagnosed type 1 diabetes patients were compared with those of matched healthy donors. Naive and central memory subsets were obtained from all 30 or so donors, but regulatory and stem cell-like memory subsets were isolated from only 8 patients and roughly 8 healthy donors.

A single peripheral blood draw of around 0.11 L on average was collected from each donor into heparinised tubes. A BD FACSAria II was used to sort naive, central memory, regulatory and stem cell-like memory CD4+ T cells with a panel that included CD45RO, CCR7, CD25, CD127, CD95 and CD27. All sorted populations exceeded 95% purity. Right away, PBMCs were isolated by Lymphoprep density gradient centrifugation and were stained directly, with no culture step. Samples were stained and sorted in pairs, with one healthy donor and one patient per experiment, so that batch effects were minimized. Results and caveats for the whole study, not just this receptor: PCR may preferentially amplify shorter templates, but because patient and control samples were amplified and corrected together, any resulting skew would affect both groups equally. A moderate but significant shortening of TCRB CDR3 length was observed in type 1 diabetes patients in all four CD4+ subsets. Because the HLA sub-analyses included only small numbers of individuals, any influence of HLA type on TCRB rearrangement was left unresolved. Because cDNA was sequenced instead of genomic DNA, activated cells with high expression could be over-represented, although the groups did not differ in activation or CD3 levels. At VDJ recombination sites, patients with type 1 diabetes made fewer insertions and deleted more nucleotides, a pattern implying thymic rearrangement abnormalities. Naive, central memory and regulatory TCRB repertoires appeared to be more alike among patients than among healthy donors.

The entire amount of isolated RNA was reverse transcribed using the High Capacity cDNA Reverse Transcription Kit, so the sequenced TCRB transcripts were expressed ones. Deep immunoSEQ sequencing was applied to naive, central memory and regulatory T cell samples, giving an average of around 3.4 million total reads per sample. Sorted cells were lysed in RLT buffer, and RNA was extracted using DNase-treated RNeasy Micro or Mini kits according to cell number. To prevent cross-contamination, every cell subset was processed on its own, while patient and healthy donor samples were processed together. Using the immunoSEQ multiplex PCR, TCRB sequences were amplified from cDNA into 87-bp fragments spanning the CDR3 region. Amplicons were sequenced on the Illumina HiSeq platform. Per the original workflow: PCR bias was corrected computationally using synthetic template baselines, and reads within Hamming distance 2 were collapsed, with unmergeable singletons discarded. By aligning reads against IMGT, V, D and J genes, CDR3 length, and insertions or deletions at six rearrangement sites were assigned. Within each subset, clonotype counts were normalized to the number of sorted cells before true diversity and Gini coefficients were calculated with the tcR R package. Repertoire sharing was quantified using the overlap coefficient calculated on TCRB nucleotide sequences. TCRdb took this table from immuneACCESS and kept in-frame rearrangements with V and J called. Such tables lack part of the clones; where checked against another copy, unresolved V genes explain under half of the gap, and the rest is unexplained. The DNA was the basis for D and trimming; V, J and clone size are from that table. The sample contains about 290,000 clones, under 8.5% of them found a single time. The ten largest make up roughly 1% of the sample.

Reading from cysteine to phenylalanine, the CDR3 counts 15 amino acids. Here the CDR3 DNA is all that survives: 45 bases in frame from base 1. Trimming removed 6 bases from V and 0 bases from J, leaving 13 bases between the germline ends. As encoded in the germline V gene, CDR1 is MDHEN while CDR2 is SYDVKM. This clone was seen only a few times. What antigen it recognizes has not been identified. Base qualities are not provided; no much larger clone lies one nucleotide away. What was sequenced was central memory CD4+ T cells from blood. The TCR was taken from a young woman in good health. The chain is encoded by TRBV28 joined to TRBJ2-3; a weak D assignment points to TRBD1 (5 bases agree). The CDR3 protein: CASRGWTRSTDTQYF. The DNA sequence is as follows: TGTGCCAGCAGGGGGTGGACAAGGAGCACAGATACGCAGTATTTT.